This T cell receptor beta chain was retrieved from a study of blood T cell repertoires in COVID-19. Background on the study: Acute and convalescent COVID-19 specimens originated in the United States, Italy and Spain.

TCRdb's copy holds only in-frame clones and misses some; the assay was immunoSEQ multiplex PCR. The sample holds roughly 78,000 clones, more than 75% seen once. CDR3 size: 16 residues. Losses at the gene ends were 0 bases for V and 6 bases for J; bases not matched to a gene: 11. Germline values: CDR1 MNHNS, CDR2 SASEGT. This chain connects TRBV6-1 to TRBJ2-7; the match to TRBD1 covers 7 bases. What was sequenced was peripheral blood. The TCR was taken from a woman in her sixties with acute or convalescent COVID-19. CDR3 sequence: CASSEANTFPGGEQYF. DNA of the CDR3: TGTGCCAGCAGTGAAGCGAACACCTTTCCAGGGGGCGAGCAGTACTTC.